Listed below are T cell receptor beta chains from one sample, sequenced in a study of OX40 agonist ivuxolimab in advanced cancers. Data came from immunoSEQ multiplex PCR; TCRdb stores just in-frame clones and leaves some out. The sample has 55,000 to 75,000 clones; about 87% are singletons. The sequencing here drew on CD4+ or CD8+ T cells sorted from blood, taken in a trial of the OX40 agonist ivuxolimab. The origin of the receptors is an adult with an advanced solid tumor such as melanoma, head and neck, liver or kidney cancer. Both conserved end residues are part of each CDR3. A D gene is named only where the DNA matches it firmly. Some rows mark clone size as missing; the rest say once, few, many or name a class of expanded clone.

V gene	J gene	clone size	D gene	CDR3 DNA	CDR3 protein
TRBV4-3	TRBJ2-1	NA	TRBD1	TGCGCCAGCAGCCAAGAATTAGACAGGGGCTTTAGCTCCTACAATGAGCAGTTCTTC	CASSQELDRGFSSYNEQFF
TRBV6-5	TRBJ1-3	NA	NA	TGTGCCAGCAGTTACTCGGGTCTCCGCTCTGGAAACACCATATATTTT	CASSYSGLRSGNTIYF
TRBV27	TRBJ1-1	NA	NA	TGTGCCAGCAGTTTAAAGGAGATCAGCACTGAAGCTTTCTTT	CASSLKEISTEAFF
TRBV10-3	TRBJ1-1	NA	NA	TGTGCCATCCTATTGAGAGTCGGGCAGGGTGGATCCACTGAAGCTTTCTTT	CAILLRVGQGGSTEAFF
TRBV9	TRBJ2-2	NA	TRBD1	TGTGCCAGCAGCGTAGTTGCACGACAGGGGGCTGGGGAGCTGTTTTTT	CASSVVARQGAGELFF
TRBV7-9	TRBJ2-2	NA	NA	TGTGCCAGCAGCTTAGCCGGGACCGGGGAGCTGTTTTTT	CASSLAGTGELFF
TRBV7-9	TRBJ2-1	NA	NA	TGTGCCAGCAGCTTAGCGCAGGGACACCAATACAATGAGCAGTTCTTC	CASSLAQGHQYNEQFF
TRBV27	TRBJ2-7	medium-sized	NA	TGTGCCAGCAGTTCAAAGCTAGCGAGGCGGGAGCAGTACTTC	CASSSKLARREQYF
TRBV6-5	TRBJ1-6	NA	NA	TGTGCCAGCAGTTACAGTCAGGGTAATTCACCCCTCCACTTT	CASSYSQGNSPLHF
TRBV9	TRBJ1-1	NA	NA	TGTGCCAGCAGCTTAGGAGGGATTAATAGAGCTTTCTTT	CASSLGGINRAFF
TRBV11-2	TRBJ2-1	NA	NA	TGTGCCAGCAGCTTAGAGGGGGAGGGGGTTTACAATGAGCAGTTCTTC	CASSLEGEGVYNEQFF
TRBV2	TRBJ2-1	few	TRBD1	TGTGCCAGCAGTGGACAGGGGGAGGAGCAGTTCTTC	CASSGQGEEQFF
TRBV28	TRBJ2-3	NA	NA	TGTGCCAGCAGTCGATATAGGAGCACAGATACGCAGTATTTT	CASSRYRSTDTQYF
TRBV4-2	TRBJ1-2	NA	TRBD1	TGTGCCAGCAGCCAGGGCTCAGGGGGCTCTAACTATGGCTACACCTTC	CASSQGSGGSNYGYTF
TRBV7-3	TRBJ2-5	NA	TRBD2	TGTGCCAGCAGCGAAACTGACGGGAGGCTAGAGACCCAGTACTTC	CASSETDGRLETQYF
TRBV15	TRBJ2-1	NA	TRBD2	TGTGCCACCAGCAGAGATTCCGGACTAGCGGGGGTCGGGCAGTTCTTC	CATSRDSGLAGVGQFF
TRBV2	TRBJ2-7	NA	TRBD1	TGTGCCAGCAGTGGCCGGGGACAGGAACCCTACGAGCAGTACTTC	CASSGRGQEPYEQYF
TRBV18	TRBJ2-5	NA	NA	TGTGCCAGCTCACGGATATTCCCCGAACCCGGCGGACCCCGGACCCAGTACTTC	CASSRIFPEPGGPRTQYF
TRBV20-1	TRBJ2-1	NA	NA	TGCAGTGCTAGATCCGACAATGAGCAGTTCTTC	CSARSDNEQFF
TRBV2	TRBJ1-4	NA	NA	TGTGCCAGCATGAGGACCTTCTACGGAGGTGAAAAACTGTTTTTT	CASMRTFYGGEKLFF
TRBV10-3	TRBJ1-1	NA	NA	TGTGCCATCCGGTCGAGCTTGAACACTGAAGCTTTCTTT	CAIRSSLNTEAFF
TRBV5-1	TRBJ2-7	NA	TRBD2	TGCGCCAGCAGCTCCTATAGCGGGGGGGCTTACGAGCAGTACTTC	CASSSYSGGAYEQYF
TRBV6-5	TRBJ1-1	NA	TRBD1	TGTGCCAGCAGTTACCGGACAGGGACTGAAGCTTTCTTT	CASSYRTGTEAFF
TRBV7-8	TRBJ1-1	NA	TRBD1	TGTGCCAGCAGCCCTCGGACAGGGACACGGAACACTGAAGCTTTCTTT	CASSPRTGTRNTEAFF
TRBV4-1	TRBJ2-5	NA	NA	TGCGCCAGCAGCCATTACGGGAGATGGGAGACCCAGTACTTC	CASSHYGRWETQYF
TRBV14	TRBJ2-2	NA	TRBD2	TGTGCCAGCAGCCAAGATCCCCCAGTAGCGGGGTACACCGGGGAGCTGTTTTTT	CASSQDPPVAGYTGELFF
TRBV27	TRBJ2-3	NA	TRBD1	TGTGCCAGCAGTTTTAACAGGGGATCCACAGATACGCAGTATTTT	CASSFNRGSTDTQYF
TRBV9	TRBJ1-3	NA	NA	TGTGCCAGCAGCCCAGGGTTCTCTGGAAACACCATATATTTT	CASSPGFSGNTIYF
TRBV28	TRBJ2-4	NA	TRBD1	TGTGCCAGCAGTCGCGGGACAGGGGGAAACATTCAGTACTTC	CASSRGTGGNIQYF
TRBV11-2	TRBJ2-2	NA	TRBD2	TGTGCCAGCAGCTTCGGAGCGGGGGGGAACACCGGGGAGCTGTTTTTT	CASSFGAGGNTGELFF
TRBV7-3	TRBJ2-2	NA	TRBD1	TGTGCCAGCAGCTTCGGACAGGGTTGGACCGGGGAGCTGTTTTTT	CASSFGQGWTGELFF
TRBV9	TRBJ2-3	once	TRBD2	TGTGCCAGCAGCGTAGTCCCTAGCGGGAGGGCCGCTACGCAGTATTTT	CASSVVPSGRAATQYF
TRBV18	TRBJ1-1	once	TRBD1	TGTGCCAGCTCTAGACAGGGGGACGTCGAGGCTTTCTTT	CASSRQGDVEAFF
TRBV27	TRBJ1-6	once	TRBD1	TGTGCCAGCAGTTTGGCAGGGGGTGATTCACCCCTCCACTTT	CASSLAGGDSPLHF
TRBV9	TRBJ2-5	few	NA	TGTGCCAGCACCTCCCACGGGGCGGACCAAGAGACCCAGTACTTC	CASTSHGADQETQYF
TRBV6-6	TRBJ1-3	NA	NA	TGTGCCACCAAGGGGGAAGGCACCGCGGACACCATATATTTT	CATKGEGTADTIYF
TRBV30	TRBJ2-3	NA	TRBD2	TGTGCCTGGGGCGTTGGAGCGGGGGTCACAGATACGCAGTATTTT	CAWGVGAGVTDTQYF
TRBV6-9	TRBJ1-2	NA	TRBD1	TGTGCCAGCAGTTACCAACAGGGGTCTAGTGGCTACACCTTC	CASSYQQGSSGYTF
TRBV7-2	TRBJ1-2	NA	NA	TGTGCCAGCAGATCTCAGGTCGTCGGTGGCTGCACCTTC	CASRSQVVGGCTF
TRBV5-1	TRBJ2-3	NA	TRBD2	TGCGCCAGCAGCCCGGGACTAGCGGGGAGGTCAGATACGCAGTATTTT	CASSPGLAGRSDTQYF
TRBV21-1	TRBJ1-2	NA	NA	TGTGCCAGCAGCAAAGCAGGGAGCTATGGCTACACCTTC	CASSKAGSYGYTF
TRBV30	TRBJ2-7	NA	NA	TGTGCCTGGAGCTTTTCCGGGACCATGGCCTACGAGCAGTACTTC	CAWSFSGTMAYEQYF
TRBV7-3	TRBJ2-5	NA	NA	TGCGCCAGCAGCCGAGGGATATTGGAGACCCAGTACTTC	CASSRGILETQYF
TRBV19	TRBJ2-2	NA	TRBD2	TGTGCCAGTGGACTAGCGGGGGCGCGTACCGGGGAGCTGTTTTTT	CASGLAGARTGELFF
TRBV29-1	TRBJ1-1	NA	NA	TGCAGCGTTAGAGGACAGCGAATGAACACTGAAGCTTTCTTT	CSVRGQRMNTEAFF
TRBV6-6	TRBJ2-7	NA	NA	TGTGCCAGCCAACAGGGTTCCAAGCAGTACTTC	CASQQGSKQYF
TRBV11-2	TRBJ1-3	NA	NA	TGTGCCAGCAGCGTAGGGGGAGCCGGAAACACCATATATTTT	CASSVGGAGNTIYF
TRBV29-1	TRBJ2-5	NA	TRBD1	TGCAGCGTCCGGACAGGGGCGGATAGGACCCAGTACTTC	CSVRTGADRTQYF
TRBV28	TRBJ2-7	NA	NA	TGTGCCAGCAAGACAGGTTCCTACGAGCAGTACTTC	CASKTGSYEQYF
TRBV4-3	TRBJ2-7	NA	NA	TGCGCCAGCAGCCAAAGCCAGGGATTGGGCTACGAGCAGTACTTC	CASSQSQGLGYEQYF
TRBV5-1	TRBJ2-7	NA	TRBD1	TGCGCCAGCAGCTTTGGGACAGGCTCCTACGAGCAGTACTTC	CASSFGTGSYEQYF
TRBV7-8	TRBJ1-2	NA	NA	TGTGCCAGCAGCCCCATTCCACGGGGGGCGGTATCCAACTATGGCTACACCTTC	CASSPIPRGAVSNYGYTF
TRBV7-2	TRBJ2-1	NA	TRBD2	TGTGCCAGCAGCTTAGGCGGAGCGGGAGGGCCCAATGAGCAGTTCTTC	CASSLGGAGGPNEQFF
TRBV11-2	TRBJ1-6	NA	NA	TGTGCCAGCAGCCTCACAAGGGGGGGCTATAATTCACCCCTCCACTTT	CASSLTRGGYNSPLHF